The clone carrying this TCR beta chain was found many times. The antigen is unknown. Synthesis of cDNA was accomplished via 5'RACE employing 10-nucleotide random UMIs. MiXCR, applied by TCRdb to the 5' RACE reads, yields one record per CDR3 protein. The sample consists of tens of thousands of distinct CDR3 sequences, 2% to 3% of them appearing once. These data come from a study of neurological immune-mediated disorders. Study-level findings and limits: The expanded clones of different subjects shared no CDR3 amino acid sequences (suggesting private repertoires in all groups).

V lost 4 bases, J lost 5 bases, and 15 bases lay in between. The CDR3 consists of 14 residues. Germline CDR1 is SGHRS and CDR2 is YFSETQ. The receptor comes from a man between 50 and 59 years old with multiple sclerosis. The sample taken for sequencing was PBMCs. The V gene is TRBV5-1, the J gene TRBJ1-2; D perhaps matches TRBD1 (5 bases). CDR3 coding DNA: TGCGCCAGCAGCCCAACCAATGGGGGGTATGGCTACACCTTC. Translating gives CASSPTNGGYGYTF.